This TCR beta chain was sequenced during a study of blood T cell repertoires in COVID-19 (dated by TCRdb to 2019 to 2021). Some background on the complete study: Samples covering the acute and convalescent phases of COVID-19 were provided by collaborators in the United States, Italy and Spain. The prospective study material was composed of cDNA or gDNA derived from T cells, B-cell-depleted T cells, or PBMCs. The dataset comprised deeply sampled blood TCRbeta repertoires from subjects exposed to, actively infected with, or recovered from COVID-19. The repertoires were released in a freely available public database intended as a resource for research on the immune response to SARS-CoV-2. Samples came from the ongoing ImmuneRACE study (first 160 participants) plus 1,254 subjects from 6 global collaborators. Nearly every sample came with metadata listing a de-identified subject ID, COVID-19 status, age in years and sex. Where available, HLA class I and class II types were taken from metadata supplied by the sample provider and were not determined by assay-based typing.

The CDR1 and CDR2 encoded by the germline V gene are SGHDN and FVKESK. V lost 3 bases and J lost 8 bases; the stretch between them is 15 bases long. The CDR3 runs 14 residues from the cysteine to the phenylalanine. The DNA shown is the 42-base CDR3, in frame from base 1. Collaborating institutions collected whole blood in K2EDTA tubes following their own protocols. For TCRbeta analysis, collaborator samples were shipped as frozen whole blood, as isolated PBMCs, or as DNA extracted from either sample type. TCRbeta CDR3 regions were amplified from genomic DNA by means of the immunoSEQ Assay, a bias-controlled multiplex PCR. The paper's data handling went like this. Nucleated cell counts per sample were estimated from amplification of reference gene primers within the assay. Sequence reads were collapsed and filtered to measure the absolute abundance of every unique TCRbeta CDR3 rearrangement. For each sample, productive Simpson clonality was calculated by taking the square root of Simpson's diversity index across productive rearrangements. The table comes from immuneACCESS by way of TCRdb, which keeps in-frame sequences with V and J called. Part of the clones is missing from these tables; in studies checked, under half for an unresolved V gene and the rest for unknown reasons. V, J and clone size derive from that table, while D and trimming were established from the DNA sequence. For this sample there are 40,000 to 60,000 clones; 70% to 85% appear just once. The ten largest clones capture 12% to 15% of the sample.

A note on this clone: It lacks a known antigen. The sample holds no much larger clone one base away, and base qualities are not on file.

Points the paper makes about the study in general: The amount of clinical and demographic metadata varied by source and participant and was provided uncurated.

The sample was peripheral blood. The TCR comes from a human donor in a cohort sampled during active COVID-19. The sequence joins TRBV14 to TRBJ2-3; the D gene is unclear. The CDR3 here reads CASSQLRGIGTQYF. The nucleotide sequence is given as TGTGCCAGCAGCCAGCTCCGAGGTATTGGTACGCAGTATTTT.